Listed below are T cell receptor beta chains from one sample, sequenced in a study of cytomegalovirus exposure and HLA in healthy donors. Assay: immunoSEQ multiplex PCR; the TCRdb copy retains only in-frame clones and omits some. The sample has approximately 120,000 clones. The sequencing input was PBMCs. These receptors came from a man aged 40-49 years in good health and CMV-seronegative. CDR3s include the opening cysteine and the closing phenylalanine or tryptophan. A D gene is named only where the DNA matches it firmly.

V gene	J gene	D gene	CDR3 protein	CDR3 DNA
TRBV11-3	TRBJ1-2	TRBD1	CASSAGQGGGYTF	TGTGCCAGCAGCGCGGGACAGGGGGGAGGCTACACCTTC
TRBV5-6	TRBJ2-7	NA	CASSLLRSSYEQYF	TGTGCCAGCAGCTTGTTGAGGAGCTCCTACGAGCAGTACTTC
TRBV5-8	TRBJ2-7	NA	CASSFDWPHEQYF	TGTGCCAGCAGCTTCGACTGGCCACACGAGCAGTACTTC
TRBV29-1	TRBJ1-2	TRBD1	CSVTGQGNYGYTF	TGCAGCGTCACAGGACAGGGGAACTATGGCTACACCTTC
TRBV7-8	TRBJ2-1	TRBD2	CASSLGAGGLSSYNEQFF	TGTGCCAGCAGCTTAGGAGCGGGAGGGCTTAGCTCCTACAATGAGCAGTTCTTC
TRBV5-1	TRBJ2-7	TRBD1	CASSFTGQGGSGEQYF	TGCGCCAGCAGCTTTACAGGACAGGGGGGTTCGGGCGAGCAGTACTTC
TRBV16	TRBJ1-3	NA	CASSSGGNTIYF	TGTGCCAGCAGCTCCGGGGGAAACACCATATATTTT
TRBV30	TRBJ1-2	TRBD1	CAWSGTGRFGGYTF	TGTGCCTGGAGCGGGACAGGGAGGTTTGGTGGCTACACCTTC
TRBV29-1	TRBJ2-5	TRBD1	CSAETGKETQYF	TGCAGCGCCGAGACAGGGAAAGAGACCCAGTACTTC
TRBV5-1	TRBJ1-5	TRBD1	CASTQTGRFTWPQHF	TGCGCCAGCACCCAGACAGGGCGCTTCACTTGGCCCCAGCATTTT
TRBV11-3	TRBJ2-1	TRBD2	CASSLTSGSPPSYNEQFF	TGTGCCAGCAGCCTCACTAGCGGGAGTCCCCCCTCCTACAATGAGCAGTTCTTC
TRBV7-8	TRBJ2-3	NA	CASSLGTSPDTQYF	TGTGCCAGCAGCTTAGGGACATCCCCAGATACGCAGTATTTT